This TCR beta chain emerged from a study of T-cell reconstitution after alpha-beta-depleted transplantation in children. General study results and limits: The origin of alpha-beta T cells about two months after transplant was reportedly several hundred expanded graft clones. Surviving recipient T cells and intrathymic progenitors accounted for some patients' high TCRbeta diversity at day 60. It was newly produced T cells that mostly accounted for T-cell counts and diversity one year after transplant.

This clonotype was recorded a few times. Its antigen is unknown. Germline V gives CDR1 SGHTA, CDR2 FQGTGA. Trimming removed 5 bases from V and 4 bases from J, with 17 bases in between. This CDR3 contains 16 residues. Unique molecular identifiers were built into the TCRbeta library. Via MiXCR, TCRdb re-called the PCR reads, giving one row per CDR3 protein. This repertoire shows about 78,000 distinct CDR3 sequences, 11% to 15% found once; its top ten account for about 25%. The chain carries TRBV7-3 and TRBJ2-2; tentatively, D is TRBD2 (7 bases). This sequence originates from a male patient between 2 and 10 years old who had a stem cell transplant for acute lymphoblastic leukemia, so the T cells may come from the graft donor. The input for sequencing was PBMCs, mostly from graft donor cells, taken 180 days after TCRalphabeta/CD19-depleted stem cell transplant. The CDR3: CASSLGGRGITGELFF. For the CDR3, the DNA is TGTGCCAGCAGCCTCGGGGGGAGGGGGATCACCGGGGAGCTGTTTTTT.